Listed below are T cell receptor beta chains from one sample, sequenced in a study of T-cell reconstitution after alpha-beta-depleted transplantation in children. TCRdb redid the calling of the PCR reads with MiXCR, one entry per CDR3 protein. The sample lists around 420,000 distinct CDR3 sequences, about 17% occurring once. The sequencing used PBMCs, mostly from graft donor cells, collected 360 days after TCRalphabeta/CD19-depleted stem cell transplant. These receptors were taken from a boy less than two years old who had a stem cell transplant for Wiskott-Aldrich syndrome, so the T cells may come from the graft donor. The CDR3 runs from the conserved cysteine through the conserved F or W. Each record gives: D gene, V gene, clone size, J gene, CDR3 DNA, CDR3 protein. A D gene is named only where the DNA matches it firmly. Clone size is shown for a subset of rows, as once, few, many or a class of expanded clone.

d_gene: NA
v_gene: TRBV6-5
abundance: many
j_gene: TRBJ2-3
CDR3nt: TGTGCCAGCAGTTACAGGGGAGATACGCAGTATTTT
CDR3aa: CASSYRGDTQYF

d_gene: NA
v_gene: TRBV6-2/TRBV6-3
abundance: NA
j_gene: TRBJ2-2
CDR3nt: TGTGCCAGCAATCCCCTGACGGGGAAAAGTTTCACCGGGGAGCTGTTTTTT
CDR3aa: CASNPLTGKSFTGELFF

d_gene: TRBD2
v_gene: TRBV4-3
abundance: NA
j_gene: TRBJ2-5
CDR3nt: TGCGCCAGCAGCCGTGACGGCCCCGGACTAGCGGTATCAGAGACCCAGTACTTC
CDR3aa: CASSRDGPGLAVSETQYF

d_gene: NA
v_gene: TRBV7-9
abundance: NA
j_gene: TRBJ2-2
CDR3nt: TGTGCCAGCAGCTTAGCGTTCGGGGAGCTGTTTTTT
CDR3aa: CASSLAFGELFF

d_gene: NA
v_gene: TRBV12-3/TRBV12-4
abundance: few
j_gene: TRBJ2-1
CDR3nt: TGTGCCAGCAGTTCGACCAACTCCTACAATGAGCAGTTCTTC
CDR3aa: CASSSTNSYNEQFF

d_gene: NA
v_gene: TRBV12-3/TRBV12-4
abundance: NA
j_gene: TRBJ1-6
CDR3nt: TGTGCCAGCAGTTTCTGGGGGTATCATTCACCCCTCCACTTT
CDR3aa: CASSFWGYHSPLHF

d_gene: NA
v_gene: TRBV7-9
abundance: NA
j_gene: TRBJ2-5
CDR3nt: TGTGCCAGCAGCTCCGGGGGCCCGACGGGGGAGACCCAGTACTTC
CDR3aa: CASSSGGPTGETQYF

d_gene: NA
v_gene: TRBV6-1
abundance: NA
j_gene: TRBJ2-5
CDR3nt: TGTGCTGGGGGCTATGAGACCCAGTACTTC
CDR3aa: CAGGYETQYF

d_gene: NA
v_gene: TRBV15
abundance: NA
j_gene: TRBJ2-7
CDR3nt: TGTGCCACCAGCAGAGATCGTAAGTCGTACGAGCAGTACTTC
CDR3aa: CATSRDRKSYEQYF

d_gene: NA
v_gene: TRBV7-2
abundance: NA
j_gene: TRBJ2-2
CDR3nt: TGTGCCAGCAGCTTAGAGTTGGTCTCCTGGGGGGAGCTGTTTTTT
CDR3aa: CASSLELVSWGELFF

d_gene: NA
v_gene: TRBV12-3/TRBV12-4
abundance: NA
j_gene: TRBJ2-1
CDR3nt: TGTGCCAGCAGCTTAAGAGGCGGTCCTTCCCACAATGAGCAGTTCTTC
CDR3aa: CASSLRGGPSHNEQFF

d_gene: NA
v_gene: TRBV6-5
abundance: NA
j_gene: TRBJ2-1
CDR3nt: TGTGCCAGCAGTTCATTTCTCCACTACAATGAGCAGTTCTTC
CDR3aa: CASSSFLHYNEQFF

d_gene: NA
v_gene: TRBV5-1
abundance: NA
j_gene: TRBJ2-1
CDR3nt: TGCGCCAGCAGCTCGGCAGGGATCTACAATGAGCAGTTCTTC
CDR3aa: CASSSAGIYNEQFF

d_gene: NA
v_gene: TRBV29-1
abundance: NA
j_gene: TRBJ2-5
CDR3nt: TGCAGCGTTGAAGCGGGGGGCTGGAAGACCCAGTACTTC
CDR3aa: CSVEAGGWKTQYF

d_gene: NA
v_gene: TRBV4-1
abundance: few
j_gene: TRBJ2-7
CDR3nt: TGCGCCAGCAGCCAAGATACACTGAGCTCCTACGAGCAGTACTTC
CDR3aa: CASSQDTLSSYEQYF

d_gene: NA
v_gene: TRBV28
abundance: few
j_gene: TRBJ2-5
CDR3nt: TGTGCCAGCAGTTTAGTCTACCAAGAGACCCAGTACTTC
CDR3aa: CASSLVYQETQYF

d_gene: NA
v_gene: TRBV6-5
abundance: many
j_gene: TRBJ2-1
CDR3nt: TGTGCCAGCAGTTTAAGGGGCGTGGAGCAGTTCTTC
CDR3aa: CASSLRGVEQFF

d_gene: TRBD1
v_gene: TRBV24-1
abundance: NA
j_gene: TRBJ2-3
CDR3nt: TGTGCCACCAGTGACTGGACAGGGGGCCGGACAGATACGCAGTATTTT
CDR3aa: CATSDWTGGRTDTQYF

d_gene: NA
v_gene: TRBV27
abundance: few
j_gene: TRBJ2-7
CDR3nt: TGTGCCAGCAGTTTCTATTATGAGGGACTGTCCTCCTACGAGCAGTACTTC
CDR3aa: CASSFYYEGLSSYEQYF

d_gene: TRBD2
v_gene: TRBV5-1
abundance: few
j_gene: TRBJ2-1
CDR3nt: TGCGCCAGCAGCTTGGGACGGACTAGCGGGAGTTATGAGCAGTTCTTC
CDR3aa: CASSLGRTSGSYEQFF

d_gene: TRBD2
v_gene: TRBV20-1
abundance: many
j_gene: TRBJ2-7
CDR3nt: TGCAGTGCTAGGAGCGGGAGTGGTGGTCCTTACGAGCAGTACTTC
CDR3aa: CSARSGSGGPYEQYF

d_gene: NA
v_gene: TRBV10-3
abundance: NA
j_gene: TRBJ2-5
CDR3nt: TGTGCCATCAGCTCACAGGGACTGCAAGAGACCCAGTACTTC
CDR3aa: CAISSQGLQETQYF

d_gene: TRBD2
v_gene: TRBV5-6
abundance: many
j_gene: TRBJ2-7
CDR3nt: TGTGCCAGCAGTCCGACCCCTCTAGCGGGACCACTCTACGAGCAGTACTTC
CDR3aa: CASSPTPLAGPLYEQYF

d_gene: NA
v_gene: TRBV5-1
abundance: few
j_gene: TRBJ2-7
CDR3nt: TGCGCCAGCGGCCCGGGGCCTAAAGGCTACGAGCAGTACTTC
CDR3aa: CASGPGPKGYEQYF

d_gene: NA
v_gene: TRBV20-1
abundance: few
j_gene: TRBJ2-7
CDR3nt: TGCAGTGCTAGTCCCCTCGTCTCCTCCTACGAGCAGTACTTC
CDR3aa: CSASPLVSSYEQYF

d_gene: TRBD1
v_gene: TRBV12-3/TRBV12-4
abundance: few
j_gene: TRBJ2-5
CDR3nt: TGTGCCAGCAGTGGGACAGGGGTGGGGGAGACCCAGTACTTC
CDR3aa: CASSGTGVGETQYF

d_gene: NA
v_gene: TRBV28
abundance: NA
j_gene: TRBJ2-3
CDR3nt: TGTGCCAGCAGTTTAGCCCTGGACAGCGAACTCTCCACAGATACGCAGTATTTT
CDR3aa: CASSLALDSELSTDTQYF

d_gene: NA
v_gene: TRBV5-1
abundance: few
j_gene: TRBJ2-2
CDR3nt: TGCGCCAGCAGCTTAGCCAACGTGGACACCGGGGAGCTGTTTTTT
CDR3aa: CASSLANVDTGELFF

d_gene: NA
v_gene: TRBV20-1
abundance: NA
j_gene: TRBJ2-4
CDR3nt: TGCAGTGCTCCCGGGAGTTCCAAAAACATTCAGTACTTC
CDR3aa: CSAPGSSKNIQYF

d_gene: NA
v_gene: TRBV12-5
abundance: NA
j_gene: TRBJ2-3
CDR3nt: TGTGCTAGTGGTTTGGGGGGTCTGGCGAGCACAGATACGCAGTATTTT
CDR3aa: CASGLGGLASTDTQYF

d_gene: NA
v_gene: TRBV18
abundance: many
j_gene: TRBJ2-6
CDR3nt: TGTGCCAGCTCACCCTCTGGGGCCAACGTCCTGACTTTC
CDR3aa: CASSPSGANVLTF

d_gene: NA
v_gene: TRBV10-1
abundance: NA
j_gene: TRBJ2-7
CDR3nt: TGCGCCAGCAGTGAGGGTGAGGGCTACGAGCAGTACTTC
CDR3aa: CASSEGEGYEQYF

d_gene: TRBD2
v_gene: TRBV12-3/TRBV12-4
abundance: few
j_gene: TRBJ2-1
CDR3nt: TGTGCCAGCAGTTTTATGAAACTTCTTAGCGAGGGAGGGAATGAGCAGTTCTTC
CDR3aa: CASSFMKLLSEGGNEQFF

d_gene: NA
v_gene: TRBV7-2
abundance: few
j_gene: TRBJ2-1
CDR3nt: TGTGCCAGCAGCTTAGTTGCGGACTCCTACAATGAGCAGTTCTTC
CDR3aa: CASSLVADSYNEQFF

d_gene: TRBD1
v_gene: TRBV10-3
abundance: few
j_gene: TRBJ2-5
CDR3nt: TGTGCCATCAGCAGGGGGCAAGAGACCCAGTACTTC
CDR3aa: CAISRGQETQYF

d_gene: NA
v_gene: TRBV5-1
abundance: NA
j_gene: TRBJ2-5
CDR3nt: TGCGCCAGCAGCTTGGATCCAGGGGAGACCCAGTACTTC
CDR3aa: CASSLDPGETQYF

d_gene: TRBD2
v_gene: TRBV7-9
abundance: few
j_gene: TRBJ2-1
CDR3nt: TGTGCCAGCAGCTTAGCTGGACTAGCGGGAGATGAGCAGTTCTTC
CDR3aa: CASSLAGLAGDEQFF

d_gene: NA
v_gene: TRBV4-1
abundance: few
j_gene: TRBJ2-7
CDR3nt: TGCGCCAGCAGCCAACTTGCCTTTTACGAGCAGTACTTC
CDR3aa: CASSQLAFYEQYF

d_gene: NA
v_gene: TRBV12-3/TRBV12-4
abundance: few
j_gene: TRBJ1-5
CDR3nt: TGTGCCAGCAGGCCGGGACTCAACAATCAGCCCCAGCATTTT
CDR3aa: CASRPGLNNQPQHF

d_gene: NA
v_gene: TRBV10-3
abundance: NA
j_gene: TRBJ2-5
CDR3nt: TGTGCCATCAGTGTGGCGCAGGGTGTCCAAGAGACCCAGTACTTC
CDR3aa: CAISVAQGVQETQYF

d_gene: TRBD2
v_gene: TRBV7-2
abundance: few
j_gene: TRBJ2-3
CDR3nt: TGTGCCAGCAGCCCGAGACTAGCGGGAGGAGCAGATACGCAGTATTTT
CDR3aa: CASSPRLAGGADTQYF

d_gene: NA
v_gene: TRBV28
abundance: many
j_gene: TRBJ1-6
CDR3nt: TGTGCCAGCCAGTGGAGACAGAAAGATAATTCACCCCTCCACTTT
CDR3aa: CASQWRQKDNSPLHF

d_gene: NA
v_gene: TRBV5-1
abundance: many
j_gene: TRBJ2-7
CDR3nt: TGCGCCAGCAGCTTAGCAGTGAGCTCCTACGAGCAGTACTTC
CDR3aa: CASSLAVSSYEQYF

d_gene: NA
v_gene: TRBV5-1
abundance: NA
j_gene: TRBJ2-4
CDR3nt: TGCGCCAGCAGCCCGGACTTGTACGGCAACATTCAGTACTTC
CDR3aa: CASSPDLYGNIQYF

d_gene: NA
v_gene: TRBV7-9
abundance: many
j_gene: TRBJ2-1
CDR3nt: TGTGCCAGCAGCTCGACGGGACCATCCTACAATGAGCAGTTCTTC
CDR3aa: CASSSTGPSYNEQFF

d_gene: NA
v_gene: TRBV2
abundance: NA
j_gene: TRBJ2-4
CDR3nt: TGTGCCAGCAGTGAAAAGTCCCAGCTAGCCAAAAACATTCAGTACTTC
CDR3aa: CASSEKSQLAKNIQYF